The rows below give T cell receptor beta chains drawn from one sample of a study of blood T cell repertoires in COVID-19. Generated by immunoSEQ multiplex PCR, the TCRdb table keeps only in-frame clones and is missing some. The sample includes more than 200,000 clones, approximately 86% of them seen just once. Sequenced material: peripheral blood. The receptors come from a woman aged 60-75 years with COVID-19, enrolled during active disease. Each CDR3 is given without its conserved first and last residue.

J: TRBJ1-2; V: TRBV29-1; CDR3: SASTGGNYGYT
J: TRBJ1-6; V: TRBV21-1; CDR3: ASSKGGWDSPLH
J: TRBJ2-1; V: TRBV9; CDR3: ASSGDTHPYNEQF
J: TRBJ1-2; V: TRBV27; CDR3: ASSLDNSYGYT
J: TRBJ1-5; V: TRBV28; CDR3: ASRLQGYQPQH
J: TRBJ2-7; V: TRBV6-4; CDR3: ASSESTFSGYYSYEQY
J: TRBJ1-4; V: TRBV2; CDR3: ASSPGQANEKLF
J: TRBJ1-1; V: TRBV7-2; CDR3: ASSFNPQGAGEAF
J: TRBJ2-5; V: TRBV30; CDR3: AWSVPGRETQY
J: TRBJ2-3; V: TRBV9; CDR3: ASSVEVGGPDTQY
J: TRBJ1-2; V: TRBV20-1; CDR3: SARVNYGYT
J: TRBJ1-5; V: TRBV3-1/TRBV3-2; CDR3: ASSRPNQPQH
J: TRBJ2-1; V: TRBV19; CDR3: ASTPSGRVSYNEQF
J: TRBJ1-2; V: TRBV19; CDR3: ASSLDSSNYGYT
J: TRBJ2-5; V: TRBV5-1; CDR3: ASSLAGNQEAQY
J: TRBJ2-7; V: TRBV6-5; CDR3: ASSREGGPYEQY
J: TRBJ2-1; V: TRBV11-2; CDR3: ASSFNAGGNNEQF
J: TRBJ2-1; V: TRBV5-1; CDR3: ASSLVVTTQNNEQF
J: TRBJ2-1; V: TRBV14; CDR3: ASSQRRASGRASSYNEQF
J: TRBJ1-4; V: TRBV11-2; CDR3: ASSLDREGTNEKLF
J: TRBJ2-5; V: TRBV6-6; CDR3: ASSYSRASQETQY
J: TRBJ2-1; V: TRBV7-3; CDR3: ASSPIRGSYNEQF
J: TRBJ2-1; V: TRBV3-1/TRBV3-2; CDR3: ASSQTSGMVRYEQF
J: TRBJ2-1; V: TRBV7-2; CDR3: ASSLAAGGRVDEQF
J: TRBJ2-2; V: TRBV30; CDR3: AWGTLAGYGSGELF
J: TRBJ1-6; V: TRBV19; CDR3: ASSMGGGRIYSSPLH
J: TRBJ2-7; V: TRBV7-9; CDR3: ASSFGARGFEQY
J: TRBJ2-1; V: TRBV19; CDR3: ASRFGANEQF
J: TRBJ2-7; V: TRBV6-5; CDR3: AVLGGSYEQY
J: TRBJ2-7; V: TRBV10-3; CDR3: AISDPGLDDEQY
J: TRBJ2-2; V: TRBV29-1; CDR3: SVGVTGSNTGELF
J: TRBJ1-2; V: TRBV24-1; CDR3: ATSDAGRGNYGYT
J: TRBJ2-7; V: TRBV19; CDR3: ASRSRDNSYEQY